Listed below are T cell receptor beta chains from one sample, sequenced in a study of T-cell memory formation after mild COVID-19. TCRdb itself ran the 5' RACE reads through MiXCR, one entry per CDR3 protein. Of under 300,000 distinct CDR3 sequences listed, 8% to 10% are singletons. Input material: PBMCs or a T cell subset sorted from them (not recorded which). The receptor source for this set is a man between 18 and 35 years old who had mild COVID-19 (a few samples of this study predate the infection). Cell type and time point are not known. Each CDR3 is given with its conserved first and last residue. The D gene is left open where the match is weak. Clone size is shown for a subset of rows, as once, few, many or a class of expanded clone.

>TRBD1|TRBJ2-2|-|TRBV7-3
TGTGCCAGCAGGGGTGCCGGGACAGGGGAAACCGGGGAGCTGTTTTTT
CASRGAGTGETGELFF
>TRBD1|TRBJ1-6|few|TRBV7-6
TGTGCCAGCACCCTAGGGGGCCCTAATTCACCCCTCCACTTT
CASTLGGPNSPLHF
>-|TRBJ1-3|few|TRBV12-3/TRBV12-4
TGTGCCAGCAGTTGGTATGGAATCTCTGGAAACACCATATATTTT
CASSWYGISGNTIYF
>-|TRBJ2-2|few|TRBV4-3
TGCGCCAGCAGCCACGGACGGCGCACCGGGGAGCTGTTTTTT
CASSHGRRTGELFF
>-|TRBJ2-7|many|TRBV5-1
TGCGCCAGCAGGTCACCCGGGACGGATTCCTACGAGCAGTACTTC
CASRSPGTDSYEQYF
>-|TRBJ1-2|many|TRBV20-1
TGCAGTGGAACAGGGACGTATGGCTACACCTTC
CSGTGTYGYTF
>TRBD2|TRBJ2-3|-|TRBV12-3/TRBV12-4
TGTGCCAGCACCCGGACTAGCGGGGGGACATCAGATACGCAGTATTTT
CASTRTSGGTSDTQYF
>TRBD1|TRBJ1-2|many|TRBV4-3
TGCGCCAGCAGCACGGACAGGAACTATGGCTACACCTTC
CASSTDRNYGYTF
>-|TRBJ2-1|-|TRBV3-1
TGTGCCAGCAGCAACCGGCACAATGAGCAGTTCTTC
CASSNRHNEQFF
>-|TRBJ1-2|few|TRBV20-1
TGCAGTGCAATAATGGGGGGCTACACCTTC
CSAIMGGYTF
>-|TRBJ1-1|many|TRBV12-3/TRBV12-4
TGTGCCAGCAGTCCAGGGTCCACTGAAGCTTTCTTT
CASSPGSTEAFF
>-|TRBJ1-4|-|TRBV6-5
TGTGCCAGCGGAGTCAGGGCGGCAACTAATGAAAAACTGTTTTTT
CASGVRAATNEKLFF
>-|TRBJ2-5|few|TRBV7-6
TGTGCCAGCAGCTTAGGCTTTTCAGGAAACCAAGAGACCCAGTACTTC
CASSLGFSGNQETQYF
>-|TRBJ2-7|few|TRBV7-9
TGTGCCAGCAGCATAGCCTACGAGCAGTACTTC
CASSIAYEQYF
>-|TRBJ2-3|few|TRBV3-2
TGTGCCACACTAGCGGGGATTAGCACAGATACGCAGTATTTT
CATLAGISTDTQYF
>TRBD2|TRBJ2-7|once|TRBV5-5
TGTGCCAGCAGCTTGGCAGCGGGACGGGACTACGAGCAGTACTTC
CASSLAAGRDYEQYF
>-|TRBJ2-3|-|TRBV4-1
TGCGCCAGCAGCGGGCACGGTAGCACAGATACGCAGTATTTT
CASSGHGSTDTQYF